This T cell receptor beta chain was sequenced in a study of T-cell memory formation after mild COVID-19. This clonotype turned up a few times. Antigen specificity is unknown. This CDR3 spans 16 amino acids. V lost 6 bases, J lost 0 bases, and 19 bases lay in between. Germline loops: CDR1 DFQATT, CDR2 SNEGSKA (reference sequence). Notes on the study in general: Mostly located in CM and EM were contracting CD4+ clones, with contracting CD8+ clones located in EMRA. Nothing confirmed that second-wave clones peaking on day 37 were specific for SARS-CoV-2.

Barcoded TCR alpha and TCR beta cDNA libraries with UMIs came from 5'RACE using constant-segment primers. TCRdb re-called the 5' RACE reads through MiXCR, storing one row per CDR3 protein. The data show roughly 250,000 distinct CDR3 sequences, 16% seen once. The receptor's source is a man aged 18 to 29 who had mild COVID-19 (a few samples of this study predate the infection). Cell type and time point are not known. The material sequenced was PBMCs or a T cell subset sorted from them (not recorded which). The chain is built from TRBV20-1 and TRBJ2-3, with D possibly matching TRBD2 (5 bases). The CDR3 region is CSAPSRETTSTDTQYF. The CDR3 DNA sequence: TGCAGTGCCCCCTCGAGGGAAACCACTAGCACAGATACGCAGTATTTT.